This T cell receptor beta chain was retrieved from a study of spatial heterogeneity in lung cancer. At the level of the study: The average count in raw reads for each unique TCR and UMI combination exceeded nine appearances.

Time point described: sample taken at primary tumor resection. TCRs were sequenced from unsorted whole RNA of tumor, nontumor lung or PBMC. Untreated early-stage non-small cell lung cancer patients, 72 in total, were the donors. Each TCR cDNA molecule carried a unique molecular identifier. TCRdb independently ran MiXCR on the 5' RACE reads; one entry per CDR3 protein. The data contain about 95,000 distinct CDR3 sequences, 7.5% to 10% of them singletons. This clonotype was observed many times. What it binds is not known. Germline V gene sequence: CDR1 SGHVS, CDR2 FQNEAQ. The CDR3 totals 16 residues. Trimming took 6 bases from V and 0 from J; bases not matched to a gene: 6. The study, taken as a whole, reports: Relative to follow-up, resection was when ubiquitous expanded tumor TCRs appeared more in blood.

V is TRBV7-8 and J is TRBJ2-5, with 11 bases matching TRBD2. This specimen was PBMCs, taken at surgery. This sequence originates from a male donor with early-stage non-small cell lung cancer. The CDR3 DNA reads as TGTGCCAGCAGTTCCCGACTAGCGGGAAACCAAGAGACCCAGTACTTC. This codes for CASSSRLAGNQETQYF.